This T cell receptor (beta chain) was retrieved from a study of CD8+CD57+ T cells in acquired aplastic anemia (dated 2018 in TCRdb). Notes on the research overall: DNA extracted from sorted CD4+ and CD8+ cells had a mean of roughly 3 ug, with a range of roughly 0.17 to 27.4 ug. The paper as a whole reports these results and caveats: No significant difference in CD8+ Simpson's diversity was found between patients and healthy controls (P=0.060). Roughly 29 CD8+ CDR3 sequences were found in both patients and controls but appeared to be highly expressed in patients and within the immunodominant clones of the patients.

To note about this clonotype: Its specific antigen is unknown. Base qualities are not recorded, but no much larger clone differs from it by a single base.

Genomic DNA was used as template for profiling of TCR beta VDJ combinations and CDR3 sequences. An Illumina HiSeq 2000 was used for TCR repertoire sequencing. The source study handled its data this way. TRBV/TRBJ rearrangement plots, CDR3 size and DJ length profiles, and Simpson's diversity index were used to assess repertoires. The immunodominant clone was defined as the most abundant DNA sequence in deep sequencing data. CDR3 amino acid sequences were checked for sharing between subjects and were compared against published repertoires and the VDJdb database. TCRdb applied fastp at Q25 and MiXCR to the public reads, then kept only in-frame beta chains. Entries that share a CDR3 protein sequence are merged under the most common genes and DNA. The V and J calls and clone size come from TCRdb's table, not from the authors' own analysis. The sample has about 270,000 distinct CDR3 sequences on record, approximately 57% of them singletons. 7.5% to 9% of the sample belongs to the ten largest clones.

CDR1 is given as SEHNR and CDR2 as FQNEAQ, both from the germline V gene (reference sequence). Trimming accounts for 2 bases at V and 4 bases at J, while the number of junction bases matched to no gene is 8. Measured from the cysteine to the phenylalanine, the CDR3 is 15 residues long. Only the CDR3 portion is preserved as DNA: 45 bases, with reading frame beginning at the first base. TCR repertoires of sorted CD4+ and CD8+ blood T cells from severe aplastic anemia patients and healthy subjects were deep-sequenced in the study. Ficoll-Paque density gradient centrifugation was used to isolate peripheral blood mononuclear cells. Before DNA was extracted, CD4+ and CD8+ T cells were sorted using either FACS or magnetic beads.

Sample: sorted CD4+, CD8+, or CD8+CD57+ T cells (not recorded which) from PBMCs. The V and J genes are TRBV7-9 and TRBJ2-7, with TRBD1 matching 7 junction bases. This receptor was identified in a human donor with severe aplastic anemia or a healthy control (not recorded which). The nucleotide sequence is given as TGTGCCAGCAGCTTAAAAGGGACAGAAGTTTACGAGCAGTACTTC. This sequence encodes CASSLKGTEVYEQYF.